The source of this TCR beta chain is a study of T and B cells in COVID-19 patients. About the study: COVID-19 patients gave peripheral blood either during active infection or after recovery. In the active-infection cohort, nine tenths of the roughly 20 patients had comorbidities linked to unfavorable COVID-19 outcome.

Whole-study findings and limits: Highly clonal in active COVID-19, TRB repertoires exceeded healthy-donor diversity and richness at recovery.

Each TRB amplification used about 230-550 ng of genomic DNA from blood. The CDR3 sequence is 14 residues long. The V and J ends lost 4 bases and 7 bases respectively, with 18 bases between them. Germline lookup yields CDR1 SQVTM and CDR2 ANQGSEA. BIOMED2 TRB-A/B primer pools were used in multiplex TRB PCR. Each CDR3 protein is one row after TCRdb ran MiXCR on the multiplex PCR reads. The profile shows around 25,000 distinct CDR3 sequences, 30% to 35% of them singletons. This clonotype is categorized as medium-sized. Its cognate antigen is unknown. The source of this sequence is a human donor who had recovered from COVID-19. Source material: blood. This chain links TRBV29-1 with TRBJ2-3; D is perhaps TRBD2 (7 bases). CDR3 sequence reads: CSVVLAGAQYTQYF. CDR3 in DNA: TGCAGCGTTGTCCTGGCGGGGGCTCAATATACGCAGTATTTT.